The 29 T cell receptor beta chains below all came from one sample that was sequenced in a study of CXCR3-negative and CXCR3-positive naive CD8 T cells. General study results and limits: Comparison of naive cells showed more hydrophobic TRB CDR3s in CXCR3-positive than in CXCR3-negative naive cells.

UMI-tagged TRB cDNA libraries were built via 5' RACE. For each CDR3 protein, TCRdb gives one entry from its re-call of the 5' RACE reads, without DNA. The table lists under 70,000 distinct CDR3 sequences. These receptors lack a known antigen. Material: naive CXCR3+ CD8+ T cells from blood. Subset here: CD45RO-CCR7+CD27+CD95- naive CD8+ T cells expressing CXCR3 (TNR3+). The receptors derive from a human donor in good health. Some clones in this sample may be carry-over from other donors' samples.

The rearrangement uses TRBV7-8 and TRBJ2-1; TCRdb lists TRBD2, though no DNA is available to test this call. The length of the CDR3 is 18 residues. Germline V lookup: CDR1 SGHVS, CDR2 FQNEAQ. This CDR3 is CASSFARLAGGLGNEQFF.

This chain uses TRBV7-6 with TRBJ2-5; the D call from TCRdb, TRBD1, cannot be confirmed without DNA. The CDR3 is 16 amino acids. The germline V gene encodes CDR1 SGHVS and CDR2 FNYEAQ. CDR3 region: CASSPQGQGGQETQYF.

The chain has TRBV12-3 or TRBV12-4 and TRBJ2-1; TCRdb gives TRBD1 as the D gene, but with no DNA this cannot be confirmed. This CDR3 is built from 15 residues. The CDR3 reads CASTRDPSSYNEQFF.

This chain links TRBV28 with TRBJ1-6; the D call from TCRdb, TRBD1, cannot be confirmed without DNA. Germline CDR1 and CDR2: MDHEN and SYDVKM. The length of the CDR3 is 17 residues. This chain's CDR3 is CASKRPYLTEDNSPLHF. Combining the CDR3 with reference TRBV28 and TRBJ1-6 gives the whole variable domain DVKVTQSSRYLVKRTGEKVFLECVQDMDHENMFWYRQDPGLGLRLIYFSYDVKMKEKGDIPEGYSVSREKKERFSLILESASTNQTSMYLCASKRPYLTEDNSPLHFGNGTRLTVT.

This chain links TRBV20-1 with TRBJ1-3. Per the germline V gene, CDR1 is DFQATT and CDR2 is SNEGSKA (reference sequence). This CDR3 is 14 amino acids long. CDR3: CSARAGTVGNTIYF.

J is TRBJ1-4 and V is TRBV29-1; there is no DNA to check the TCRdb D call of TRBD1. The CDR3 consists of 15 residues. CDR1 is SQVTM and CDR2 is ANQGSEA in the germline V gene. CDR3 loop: CSVEDPQGANEKLFF. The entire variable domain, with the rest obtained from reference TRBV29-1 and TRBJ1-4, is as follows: SAVISQKPSRDICQRGTSLTIQCQVDSQVTMMFWYRQQPGQSLTLIATANQGSEATYESGFVIDKFPISRPNLTFSTLTVSNMSPEDSSIYLCSVEDPQGANEKLFFGSGTQLSVL.

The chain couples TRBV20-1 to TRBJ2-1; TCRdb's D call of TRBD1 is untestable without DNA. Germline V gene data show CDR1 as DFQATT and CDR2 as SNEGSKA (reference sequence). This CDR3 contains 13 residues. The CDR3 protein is CSLRGGDWYEQFF.

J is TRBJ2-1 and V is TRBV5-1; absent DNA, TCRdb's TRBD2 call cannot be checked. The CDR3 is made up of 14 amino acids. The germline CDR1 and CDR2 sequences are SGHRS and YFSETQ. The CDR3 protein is CASSPIEGKNEQFF.

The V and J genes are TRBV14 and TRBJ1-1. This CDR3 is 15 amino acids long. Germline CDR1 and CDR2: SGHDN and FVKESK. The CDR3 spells CASSPFEGPNTEAFF.

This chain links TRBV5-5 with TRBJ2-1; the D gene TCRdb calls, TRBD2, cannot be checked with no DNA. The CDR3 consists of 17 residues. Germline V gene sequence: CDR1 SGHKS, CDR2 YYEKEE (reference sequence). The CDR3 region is CASSNLAGGFGNNEQFF.

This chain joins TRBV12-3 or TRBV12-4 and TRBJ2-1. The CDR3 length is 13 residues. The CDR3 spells CASTLASYNEQFF.

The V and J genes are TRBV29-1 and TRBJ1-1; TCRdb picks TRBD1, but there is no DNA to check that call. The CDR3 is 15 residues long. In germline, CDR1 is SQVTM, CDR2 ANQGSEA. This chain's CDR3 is CSVPEDRGGNTEAFF.

CDR3 amino acids: CASSQWWGGDSLSYEQYF. The chain couples TRBV7-2 to TRBJ2-7; TCRdb names TRBD1, which stays unverified in the absence of DNA. This CDR3 spans 18 amino acids. Per germline, CDR1 SGHTA and CDR2 FQGNSA.

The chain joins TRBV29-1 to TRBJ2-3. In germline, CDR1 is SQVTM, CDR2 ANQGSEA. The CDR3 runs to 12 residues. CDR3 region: CSVEEGPDTQYF.

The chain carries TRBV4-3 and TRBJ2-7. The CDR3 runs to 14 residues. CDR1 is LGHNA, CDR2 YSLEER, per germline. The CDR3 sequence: CASSQEVRSYEQYF.

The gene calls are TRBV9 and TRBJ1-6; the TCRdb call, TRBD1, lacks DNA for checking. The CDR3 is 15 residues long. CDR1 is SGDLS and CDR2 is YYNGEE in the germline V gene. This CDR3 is CASSTGQGAGSPLHF.

CDR3 in amino acids: CSAGTSGRDTQYF. V is TRBV29-1 and J is TRBJ2-3; checking the TCRdb D call of TRBD2 is not possible without DNA. The germline V gene encodes CDR1 SQVTM and CDR2 ANQGSEA. The length of the CDR3 is 13 residues.

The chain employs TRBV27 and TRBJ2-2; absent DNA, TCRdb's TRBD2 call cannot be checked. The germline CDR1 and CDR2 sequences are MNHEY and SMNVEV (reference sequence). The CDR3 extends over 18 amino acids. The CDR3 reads CASSFSTSGGLYTGELFF.

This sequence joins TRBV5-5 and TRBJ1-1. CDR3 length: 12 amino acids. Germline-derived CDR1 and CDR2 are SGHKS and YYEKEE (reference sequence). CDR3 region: CASNLGNTEAFF.

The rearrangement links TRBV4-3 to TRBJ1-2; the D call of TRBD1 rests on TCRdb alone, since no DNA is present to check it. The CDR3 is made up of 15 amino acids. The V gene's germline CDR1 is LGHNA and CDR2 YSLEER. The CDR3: CASSPRGRFFYGYTF.

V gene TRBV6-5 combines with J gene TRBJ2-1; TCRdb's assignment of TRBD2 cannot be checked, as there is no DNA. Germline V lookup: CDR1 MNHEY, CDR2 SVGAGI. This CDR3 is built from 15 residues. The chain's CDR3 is CASSSGTSRRNEQFF.

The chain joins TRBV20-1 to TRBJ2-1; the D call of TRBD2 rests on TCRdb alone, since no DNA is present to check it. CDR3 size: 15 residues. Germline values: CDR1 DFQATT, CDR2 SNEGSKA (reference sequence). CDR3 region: CSAREAASDYNEQFF.

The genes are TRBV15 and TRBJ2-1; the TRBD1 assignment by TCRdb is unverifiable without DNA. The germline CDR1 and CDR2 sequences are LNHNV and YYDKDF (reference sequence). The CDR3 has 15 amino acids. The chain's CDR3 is CATSRKRQGDNEQFF. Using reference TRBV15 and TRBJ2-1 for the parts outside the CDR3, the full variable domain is DAMVIQNPRYQVTQFGKPVTLSCSQTLNHNVMYWYQQKSSQAPKLLFHYYDKDFNNEADTPDNFQSRRPNTSFCFLDIRSPGLGDTAMYLCATSRKRQGDNEQFFGPGTRLTVL.

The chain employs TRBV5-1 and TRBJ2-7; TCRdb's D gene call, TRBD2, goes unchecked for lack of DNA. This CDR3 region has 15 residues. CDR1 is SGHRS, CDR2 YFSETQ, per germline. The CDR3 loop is CASSKAALPVYEQYF.

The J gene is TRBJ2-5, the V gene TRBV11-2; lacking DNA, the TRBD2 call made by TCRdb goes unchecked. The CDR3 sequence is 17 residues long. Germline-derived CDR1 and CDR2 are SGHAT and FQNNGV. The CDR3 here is CASSPGLAELYQETQYF.

CDR3 region: CASSPRTGEPEAFF. This chain links TRBV12-3 or TRBV12-4 with TRBJ1-1; TCRdb calls TRBD1, which cannot be checked without DNA. This CDR3 contains 14 residues.

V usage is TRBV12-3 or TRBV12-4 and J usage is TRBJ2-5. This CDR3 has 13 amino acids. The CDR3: CASSRSPQETQYF.

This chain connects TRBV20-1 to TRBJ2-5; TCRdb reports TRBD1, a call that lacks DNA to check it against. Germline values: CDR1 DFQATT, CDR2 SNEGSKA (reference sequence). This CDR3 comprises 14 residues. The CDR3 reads CSAREKWGQETQYF.

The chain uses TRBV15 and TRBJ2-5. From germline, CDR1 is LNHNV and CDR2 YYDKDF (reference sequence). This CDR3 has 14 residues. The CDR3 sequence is CATSRDYLQETQYF.